The sequence of this T cell receptor (beta chain) was determined in a study of OX40 agonist ivuxolimab in advanced cancers. Whole-study context: Partial responses occurred in Three dose-escalation patients, one with hepatocellular carcinoma and two with cutaneous melanoma.

The assay was immunoSEQ multiplex PCR, and TCRdb's table has in-frame clones only and misses some. This sample has more than 55,000 clones; 89% occur once, and the top ten carry roughly an eighth. A remark on this clone: The antigen is not known.

Study-level points and caveats: In general, CD8+ T cells held more expanded clones than CD4+ did, on average. Antigen specificity remained undetermined for the expanded peripheral T cells.

Trimming pared 6 bases from V and 1 base from J, leaving 13 bases between. The CDR3 is 14 residues long. Germline V gene lookup returns CDR1 MNHEY and CDR2 SVGAGI. This receptor was obtained from an adult with an advanced solid tumor such as melanoma, head and neck, liver or kidney cancer. The chain has TRBV6-5 and TRBJ2-7; the D gene is possibly TRBD1 (6 bases). The sample in question was CD4+ or CD8+ T cells sorted from blood, obtained in a trial of the OX40 agonist ivuxolimab. The chain's CDR3 is CASRRDRNSYEQYF. In DNA, the CDR3 is TGTGCCAGCAGGCGCGACAGGAATTCCTACGAGCAGTACTTC.